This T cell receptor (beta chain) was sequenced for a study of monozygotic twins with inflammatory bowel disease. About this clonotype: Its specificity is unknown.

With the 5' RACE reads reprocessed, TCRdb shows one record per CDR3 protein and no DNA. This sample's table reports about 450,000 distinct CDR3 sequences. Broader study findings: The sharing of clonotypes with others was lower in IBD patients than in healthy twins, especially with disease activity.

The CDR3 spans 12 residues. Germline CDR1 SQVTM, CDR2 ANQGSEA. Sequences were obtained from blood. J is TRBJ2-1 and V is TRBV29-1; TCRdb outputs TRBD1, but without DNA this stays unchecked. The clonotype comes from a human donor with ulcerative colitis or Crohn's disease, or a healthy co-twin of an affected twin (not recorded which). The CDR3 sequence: CSVGQGIGEQFF.